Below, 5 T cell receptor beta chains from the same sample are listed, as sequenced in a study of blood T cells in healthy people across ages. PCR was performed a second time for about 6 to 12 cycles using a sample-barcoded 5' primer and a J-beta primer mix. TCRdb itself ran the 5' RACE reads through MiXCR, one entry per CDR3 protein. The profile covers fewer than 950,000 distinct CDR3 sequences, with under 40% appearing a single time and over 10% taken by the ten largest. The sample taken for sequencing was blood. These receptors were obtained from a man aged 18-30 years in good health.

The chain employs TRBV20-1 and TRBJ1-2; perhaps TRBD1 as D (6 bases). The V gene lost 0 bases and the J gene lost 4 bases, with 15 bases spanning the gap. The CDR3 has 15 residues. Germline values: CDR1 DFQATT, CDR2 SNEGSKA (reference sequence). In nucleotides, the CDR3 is TGCAGTGCTAGAGAAACAGGGTCGCCTATCTATGGCTACACCTTC. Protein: CSARETGSPIYGYTF.

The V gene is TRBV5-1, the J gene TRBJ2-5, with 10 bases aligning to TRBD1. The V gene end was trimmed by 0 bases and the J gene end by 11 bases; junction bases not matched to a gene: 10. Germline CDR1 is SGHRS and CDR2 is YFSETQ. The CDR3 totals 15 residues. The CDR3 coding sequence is TGCGCCAGCAGCTTGGCGGGACAGGGGTACAGTGAGCAGTACTTC. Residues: CASSLAGQGYSEQYF.

The chain's CDR3 is CASSPQDKTEFF. The CDR3 DNA is TGTGCCAGCTCACCACAGGACAAGACCGAGTTCTTC. This chain links TRBV18 with TRBJ2-1; D perhaps matches TRBD1 (5 bases). CDR3 size: 12 residues. The V gene lost 1 base and the J gene lost 14 bases, with 12 bases spanning the gap. Germline V gives CDR1 KGHSH, CDR2 LQKENI.

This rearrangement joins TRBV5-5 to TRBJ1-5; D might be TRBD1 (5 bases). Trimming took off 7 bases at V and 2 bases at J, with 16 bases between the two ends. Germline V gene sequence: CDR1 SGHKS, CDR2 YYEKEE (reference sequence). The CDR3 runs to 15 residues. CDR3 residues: CASDWGSGGNQPQHF. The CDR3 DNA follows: TGTGCCAGCGACTGGGGGAGCGGGGGCAATCAGCCCCAGCATTTT.

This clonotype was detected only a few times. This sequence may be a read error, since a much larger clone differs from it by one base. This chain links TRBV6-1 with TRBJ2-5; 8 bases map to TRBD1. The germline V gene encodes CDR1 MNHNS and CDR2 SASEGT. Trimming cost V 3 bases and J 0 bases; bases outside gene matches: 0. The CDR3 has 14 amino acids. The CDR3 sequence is CASSEGQDQETQYF. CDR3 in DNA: TGTGCCAGCAGTGAGGGACAGGACCAAGAGACCCAGTACTTC.